The clone carrying this T cell receptor (beta chain) turned up a few times. The antigen is undetermined. This may come from a read error, since a much larger clone is one base off. The method was immunoSEQ multiplex PCR; TCRdb's version includes in-frame clones alone and lacks a portion of them. The repertoire consists of 20,000 to 30,000 clones, none detected only once. This specimen comes from a study of T cells after posttransplantation cyclophosphamide. Regarding the study as a whole: Blood and skin or GI T cell repertoires showed limited TRB overlap. Donor-recipient repertoire similarity was low at 1-2 months, rising over year one.

Peripheral blood was collected from the related graft donor on the marrow donation day. This receptor was obtained from a woman between 45 and 65 years old in good health, CMV-negative, and a related stem cell transplant donor. The specimen sequenced was PBMCs.

CDR3 sequence reads: CVSRPLTYSGANVLTF. The CDR3 DNA follows: TGTGTCAGCAGACCCCTCACATACTCTGGGGCCAACGTCCTGACTTTC. The chain combines TRBV28 with TRBJ2-6; D not resolved. CDR1 and CDR2 (germline): MDHEN, SYDVKM. The CDR3 sequence is 16 residues long.